Sequencing of this T cell receptor (beta chain) was carried out in a study of human T cells and chemical hapten exposure. Study at large: The sensitizer, 2% DPC, was used on around 2 cm by around 2 cm of upper inner arm skin.

CDR3 length: 18 residues. Germline CDR1 SGHAT, CDR2 FQNNGV. J gave up 9 bases and V 2 bases, and 18 bases lay outside the gene matches. Documented time point: patch test 1, 2 weeks after DPC sensitization. Treatment: therapeutic diphenylcyclopropenone sensitization with weekly scalp DPC. Sequencing started from total RNA isolated from unfractionated whole blood. TCRdb reprocessed the RACE reads via MiXCR and lists one record per CDR3 protein. The sample has some 49,000 distinct CDR3 sequences, approximately 9.1% seen once. The source is a woman in her forties or fifties with alopecia areata. Some clones in this sample may be carry-over from other donors' samples. This chain links TRBV11-2 with TRBJ2-1; TRBD2 matches 8 bases. The sample here was whole blood, taken in connection with sensitization to the hapten diphenylcyclopropenone (DPC). CDR3 nucleotide sequence: TGTGCCAGCAGCTTATCGGGGGGTAAAGCGGGAGCGCAAGTTGAGCAGTTCTTC. Amino acid sequence: CASSLSGGKAGAQVEQFF.